Following are 3 T cell receptor beta chains from one sample sequenced in a study of long-term antiretroviral therapy in people with HIV. An immunoSEQ assay, version v3.0, was performed at survey level. The method was immunoSEQ multiplex PCR; TCRdb's version includes in-frame clones alone and lacks a portion of them. The sample holds about 25,000 clones, 60% to 80% seen once. The sample consisted of unsorted PBMCs, taken 2.1 years after starting antiretroviral therapy. Source of these receptors: a man aged 25 to 45 with HIV.

V usage is TRBV7-3 and J usage is TRBJ2-3; D is unresolved. CDR3 length: 13 amino acids. Germline lookup yields CDR1 SGHTA and CDR2 FQGTGA. Trimming stripped 5 bases from V and 7 bases from J, with 13 bases between. CDR3 protein: CASSQDLPYTQYF. In DNA form, the CDR3 reads TGTGCCAGCAGCCAAGACCTCCCATATACGCAGTATTTT.

This chain links TRBV6-1 with TRBJ1-1; 7 nucleotides line up with TRBD1. CDR1 and CDR2 (germline): MNHNS, SASEGT. This CDR3 has 14 residues. After removal of 6 bases from V and 1 base from J, the junction contained 5 bases not matched to a gene. In nucleotides, the CDR3 is TGTGCCAGCAGGACCGGGACAGCGAACACTGAAGCTTTCTTT. Protein sequence: CASRTGTANTEAFF.

The chain recombines TRBV28 with TRBJ1-5; possibly TRBD1 for D (5 bases). The length of the CDR3 is 14 residues. The V end was cut by 2 bases, the J end by 1 base, with 6 bases between. Germline V lookup: CDR1 MDHEN, CDR2 SYDVKM. The chain's CDR3 is CASSLGDSNQPQHF. The CDR3, as DNA: TGTGCCAGCAGTTTAGGGGACAGCAATCAGCCCCAGCATTTT.